This TCR beta chain emerged from a study of PD-L1 blockade in urothelial cancer. Study summary: Researchers found blood samples held a median of approximately 150,000 T cells.

Profiled with immunoSEQ multiplex PCR; TCRdb holds only in-frame clones, not every one. The table records tens of thousands of clones, about 90% of them present only once. Germline CDR1 and CDR2: MNHEY and SVGAGI. The length of the CDR3 is 11 residues. V lost 6 bases and J lost 4, with 6 bases in between. The specimen comprised PBMCs, sampled around atezolizumab (anti-PD-L1) treatment. This receptor was taken from a man in his 60s with urothelial cancer. This chain connects TRBV6-5 to TRBJ1-1; D not certain. CDR3 nucleotide sequence: TGTGCCAGCAGCCGGTCCACTGAAGCTTTCTTT. This sequence encodes CASSRSTEAFF.